This is a list of T cell receptor beta chains from one sample in a study of CD8 T cells in Susac syndrome. From the immunoSEQ multiplex PCR reads, TCRdb called clonotypes with MiXCR, one entry per CDR3 protein. The sample carries around 300,000 distinct CDR3 sequences, 65% to 90% recorded once. Sequencing input: CD8+ T cells from PBMCs. These receptors came from a human donor with multiple sclerosis. CDR3s include the opening cysteine and the closing phenylalanine or tryptophan. A D gene is named only where the DNA matches it firmly. Expanded clones get a size class; other rows say once, few or many, or leave the size out.

j_call v_call d_call clone_size cdr3_nt cdr3_aa
TRBJ2-4 TRBV23-1 NA NA TGCGCCAGCAGCCTCAACGGGATTTATCTAGCCAAAAACATTCAGTACTTC CASSLNGIYLAKNIQYF
TRBJ2-1 TRBV20-1 NA NA TGCAGTGCGATCATACTAGGTCGGGATGAGCAGTTCTTC CSAIILGRDEQFF
TRBJ2-3 TRBV13 TRBD2 NA TGTACCAGCAGCACCGGGACTAGCGGTAGCACAGATACGCAGTATTTT CTSSTGTSGSTDTQYF
TRBJ1-2 TRBV5-6 TRBD1 once TGTGCCAGCAGCCCTCGACTGTATTTGACAGGGGACTATGGCTACACCTTC CASSPRLYLTGDYGYTF
TRBJ1-1 TRBV6-1 NA few TGTGCCAGCAGGGCCTCAGGGGCGGGAGCTTTCTTT CASRASGAGAFF
TRBJ1-1 TRBV5-1 TRBD1 NA TGCGCCAGCAGCTTCCGGACAGGTCCCCGGAGGACTGAAGCTTTCTTT CASSFRTGPRRTEAFF
TRBJ2-3 TRBV9 NA NA TGTGCCAGCAGCGTAGTGACTAATGCAGATACGCAGTATTTT CASSVVTNADTQYF
TRBJ1-2 TRBV27 NA NA TGTGCCAGCAGTTGGGGGCTTCGAGGGGCGGGGGGCTACACCTTC CASSWGLRGAGGYTF
TRBJ2-3 TRBV4-1 TRBD2 once TGCGCCAGCAGCCAAGATGCGGGGGGCGCAGATACGCAGTATTTT CASSQDAGGADTQYF
TRBJ1-1 TRBV7-8 NA NA TGTGCCAGCAGCTTATTCTCTATTGATCCTGAAGCTTTCTTT CASSLFSIDPEAFF
TRBJ2-5 TRBV7-9 NA few TGTGCCAGCGGGACAATCCAAGAGACCCAGTACTTC CASGTIQETQYF
TRBJ1-5 TRBV6-5 NA NA TGTGCCAGCAGTTACTCCGCGGGGGTACAGCCCCAGCATTTT CASSYSAGVQPQHF
TRBJ1-2 TRBV20-1 NA NA TGCAGTGCCCACCGCCGGCAACTGCTAAATGGCTACACCTTC CSAHRRQLLNGYTF
TRBJ2-5 TRBV7-9 NA NA TGTGCCACCCAAGGGGGAATAGAGACCCAGTACTTC CATQGGIETQYF
TRBJ2-7 TRBV28 TRBD1 NA TGTGCCACTACGGACAGGGGAATAGGGTACGAGCAGTACTTC CATTDRGIGYEQYF
TRBJ2-2 TRBV6-1 TRBD2 NA TGTGCCAGCAGTGTTTTAGCGGGAGGGCCGGCGAACACCGGGGAGCTGTTTTTT CASSVLAGGPANTGELFF
TRBJ1-1 TRBV10-3 NA NA TGTGCCATCAGTGAGTTTCGGGTTTTCGGGCAGGGTAGGACTGAAGCTTTCTTT CAISEFRVFGQGRTEAFF
TRBJ2-7 TRBV5-1 NA NA TGCGCCAGCAGCTTGGTGGGGTTCGAGCAGTACTTC CASSLVGFEQYF
TRBJ1-2 TRBV4-3 NA NA TGCGCCAGCAGCCAAGATAGGTGGGAAGATGGCTACACCTTC CASSQDRWEDGYTF
TRBJ2-7 TRBV6-2/TRBV6-3 NA NA TGTGCCAGCAGTGACGTCAGGGACCAGAACGAGCAGTACTTC CASSDVRDQNEQYF
TRBJ2-2 TRBV12-3/TRBV12-4 NA NA TGTGCCAGCAGTTTTGCGTGGGCCGGGGAGCTGTTTTTT CASSFAWAGELFF
TRBJ2-1 TRBV4-3 NA once TGCGCCAGCAGCCAAGACCCCCACTCCTACAATGAGCAGTTCTTC CASSQDPHSYNEQFF
TRBJ1-1 TRBV13 NA NA TGTGCCAGCAGCTTCGACAGTTCTCCCACTGAAGCTTTCTTT CASSFDSSPTEAFF
TRBJ1-1 TRBV28 NA NA TGTGCCAGCAGCCTTGGGACCGGACGGCTGAACACTGAAGCTTTCTTT CASSLGTGRLNTEAFF
TRBJ2-5 TRBV6-5 TRBD1 NA TGTGCCAGCAGTTATTTCACAGGGGACCAAGAGACCCAGTACTTC CASSYFTGDQETQYF
TRBJ1-5 TRBV28 NA NA TGTGCCAGCAGTGTCCACAAGAAGAATCAGCCCCAGCATTTT CASSVHKKNQPQHF
TRBJ2-7 TRBV2 TRBD2 few TGTGCCAGCAGCGGGGAAGGACTAGCGGCCTACGAGCAGTACTTC CASSGEGLAAYEQYF
TRBJ2-2 TRBV29-1 TRBD2 NA TGCAGCGTCCCGGGACTAGCGGGAGATCCCGGGGAGCTGTTTTTT CSVPGLAGDPGELFF
TRBJ2-7 TRBV19 NA NA TGTGCCAGTAGTATTCTGGTCTCCGGGTTGGGGACTTCGTACGAGCAGTACTTC CASSILVSGLGTSYEQYF
TRBJ2-7 TRBV4-1 NA NA TGCGCCAGCAGCCAAGCAGGCAGCCCATACGAGCAGTACTTC CASSQAGSPYEQYF
TRBJ2-1 TRBV7-9 NA once TGTGCCAGCAGGACCGCAGGTGAGCAGTTCTTC CASRTAGEQFF
TRBJ1-5 TRBV6-2/TRBV6-3 NA NA TGTGCCAGCAGCCGTGACGTTGGCAATCAACCCCAGCATTTT CASSRDVGNQPQHF
TRBJ2-5 TRBV4-3 TRBD2 once TGCGCCAGCAGCCAACGACTAGCGGACCAGACCCAGTACTTC CASSQRLADQTQYF
TRBJ2-7 TRBV6-2/TRBV6-3 NA NA TGTGCCAGCAGTTACGGCAGTACCTACGAGCAGTACTTC CASSYGSTYEQYF
TRBJ2-1 TRBV29-1 TRBD2 NA TGCAGCGTCGTAGCGGGAATACTCTCCTACAATGAGCAGTTCTTC CSVVAGILSYNEQFF
TRBJ2-7 TRBV27 NA few TGTGCCAGCAGTCCCGAGGGCTACGAGCAGTACTTC CASSPEGYEQYF
TRBJ1-4 TRBV4-3 NA NA TGCGCCAGCAGCCAAGACCACCCGCCGGCAGGGCAAGAAAAACTGTTTTTT CASSQDHPPAGQEKLFF
TRBJ1-4 TRBV11-2 TRBD1 NA TGTGCCAGCAGCGACGACCTAGGACAGGCAAATGAAAAACTGTTTTTT CASSDDLGQANEKLFF
TRBJ2-2 TRBV28 TRBD2 NA TGTGCCAGCAGCCTATTGGCTAGCGGGATAGCCACCGGGGAGCTGCTTTTT CASSLLASGIATGELLF
TRBJ2-1 TRBV6-2/TRBV6-3 TRBD2 once TGTGCCAGCAACTCGGGACTAGCGAGCTACAATGAGCAGTTCTTC CASNSGLASYNEQFF
TRBJ2-1 TRBV4-3 NA NA TGCGCCAGCAGCCAAGGGGTAAATGAGCAGTTCTTC CASSQGVNEQFF
TRBJ2-3 TRBV6-5 TRBD2 NA TGTGCCAGCAGTTCTCTAGCGGGAGTTGAGACAGATACGCAGTATTTT CASSSLAGVETDTQYF
TRBJ2-3 TRBV20-1 NA NA TGCAGTGCCGGGTTGTCGTCCACAGATACGCAGTATTTT CSAGLSSTDTQYF
TRBJ2-7 TRBV27 NA once TGTGCCAGCAGTGCTGACGGACGGCCCTACGAGCAGTACTTC CASSADGRPYEQYF
TRBJ1-5 TRBV13 NA NA TGTGCCAGCAGCTTAGGTTCGGGGCTCAGCAATCAGCCCCAGCATTTT CASSLGSGLSNQPQHF
TRBJ2-7 TRBV4-1 NA NA TGCGCCAGCAGCCCTCGGGGTCGCGGGCTCTACGAGCAGTACTTC CASSPRGRGLYEQYF
TRBJ1-1 TRBV29-1 NA NA TGCAGCGTTGAAGAATCGGGGGGTCACACTGAAGCTTTCTTT CSVEESGGHTEAFF